The TCR beta chain under discussion was sequenced for a study of blood T cells in healthy people across ages. This clonotype was detected only once. The authors ran a second PCR of about 7 to 11 cycles using a sample-barcoded 5' primer and a J-beta primer mix. TCRdb fed the 5' RACE reads into MiXCR, producing one record per CDR3 protein. There are 750,000 to 950,000 distinct CDR3 sequences in the sample; 29% occur only once, and about 10% lies in the top ten. The length of the CDR3 is 13 residues. With 0 bases removed from V and 7 bases from J, the gap between germline ends came to 11 bases. Germline CDR1 SGHRS, CDR2 YFSETQ. These records were also assigned to another study, of T cells of mothers and their children.

This clonotype originated in a woman aged 40 to 50 in good health. The J gene is TRBJ2-7, the V gene TRBV5-1; D uncertain. The material sequenced was blood. Here the CDR3 reads CASSLAGHREQYF. The CDR3 nucleotides are TGCGCCAGCAGCTTGGCGGGCCACCGGGAGCAGTACTTC.